What follows describes a single T cell receptor beta chain. This CDR3 region has 17 residues. V dropped 1 base and J dropped 5; count of bases not matched to a gene: 12. In germline, CDR1 is SNHLY, CDR2 FYNNEI. Generated by immunoSEQ multiplex PCR, the TCRdb table keeps only in-frame clones and is missing some. The table lists under 90,000 clones, about 90% of them singletons. These data belong to a study of T cell changes during pregnancy in multiple sclerosis. The sequence was collected from a female donor in good health, enrolled as a control in a pregnancy study. Sequences were derived from peripheral blood, sampled in the second trimester of pregnancy. J is TRBJ2-5 and V is TRBV2, with 8 bases matching TRBD1. The CDR3 spells CASSEDVRGLKRETQYF. The CDR3 DNA sequence: TGTGCCAGCAGTGAAGATGTCAGGGGGCTAAAACGGGAGACCCAGTACTTC.